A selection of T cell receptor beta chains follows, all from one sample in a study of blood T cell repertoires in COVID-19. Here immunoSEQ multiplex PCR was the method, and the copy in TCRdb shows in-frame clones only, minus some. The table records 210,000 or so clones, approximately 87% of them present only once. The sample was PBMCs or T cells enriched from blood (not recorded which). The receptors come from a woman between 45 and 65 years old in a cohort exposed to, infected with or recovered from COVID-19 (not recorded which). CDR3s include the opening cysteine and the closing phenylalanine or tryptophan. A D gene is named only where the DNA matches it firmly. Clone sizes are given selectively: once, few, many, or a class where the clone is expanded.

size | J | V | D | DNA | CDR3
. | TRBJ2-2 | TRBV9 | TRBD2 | TGTGCCAGCAGCACGACTAGCGGGAACACCGGGGAGCTGTTTTTT | CASSTTSGNTGELFF
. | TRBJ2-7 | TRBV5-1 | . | TGCGCCAGCAGCTTGGGTCGGGAGTTCGGGCAGTACTTC | CASSLGREFGQYF
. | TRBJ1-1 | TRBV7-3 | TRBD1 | TGTGCCAGCAGCCCTAGGACAGGGGGCCTTACTGAAGCTTTCTTT | CASSPRTGGLTEAFF
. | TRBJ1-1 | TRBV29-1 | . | TGCAGCTCTCTACCCAGGGTGAACACTGAAGCTTTCTTT | CSSLPRVNTEAFF
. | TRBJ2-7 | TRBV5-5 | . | TGTGCCAGCAGCCTGGGGGGGCAGACTCACGAGCAGTACTTC | CASSLGGQTHEQYF
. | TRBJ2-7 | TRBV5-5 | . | TGTGCCAGCAGCTTAGGGCGGGGGCGCTCCTACGAGCAGTACTTC | CASSLGRGRSYEQYF
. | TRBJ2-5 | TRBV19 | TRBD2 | TGTGCCAGTAGATCAACGCGGGGGGGCCAGCCTTCGGAGACCCAGTACTTC | CASRSTRGGQPSETQYF
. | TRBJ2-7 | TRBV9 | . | TGTGCCAGCAGCGTAGATGGGACTCCCTACGAGCAGTACTTC | CASSVDGTPYEQYF
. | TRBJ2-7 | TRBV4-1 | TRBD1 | TGCGCCAGCAGCCAAGTGACAGGGCCCGGCTGGGAGCAGTACTTC | CASSQVTGPGWEQYF
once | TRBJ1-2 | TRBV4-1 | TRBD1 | TGCGCCAGCAGCCCCGGGACAGGGGTATATGGCTACACCTTC | CASSPGTGVYGYTF
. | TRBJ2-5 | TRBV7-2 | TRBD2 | TGTGCCAGCAGCTTAGCTAGCGGGGGGGCCAGGCCCCAAGAGACCCAGTACTTC | CASSLASGGARPQETQYF
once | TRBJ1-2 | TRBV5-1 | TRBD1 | TGCGCCAGCAGCTTGGAGGGACAGGGCTATGGCTACACCTTC | CASSLEGQGYGYTF
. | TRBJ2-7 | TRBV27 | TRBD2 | TGTGCCAGCAGTTTACTCTCTAGCGGGGACAACTACGAGCAGTACTTC | CASSLLSSGDNYEQYF
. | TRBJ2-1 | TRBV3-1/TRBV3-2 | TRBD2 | TGTGCCAGCAGCCAAGATCCGGGACTAGCGGGGGTTGAGCAGTTCTTC | CASSQDPGLAGVEQFF
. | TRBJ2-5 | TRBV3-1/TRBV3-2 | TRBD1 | TGTGCCAGCAGCCTGGGATCGACAGGGACGGAGACCCAGTACTTC | CASSLGSTGTETQYF
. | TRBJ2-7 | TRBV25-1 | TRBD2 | TGTGCCAGCAGTGAAACTAGCGGGGCCATTCAAGTCCACGAGCAGTACTTC | CASSETSGAIQVHEQYF
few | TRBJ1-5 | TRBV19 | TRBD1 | TGTGCCAGTAGTGTCGGGACAGGGGCCTATAGCAATCAGCCCCAGCATTTT | CASSVGTGAYSNQPQHF
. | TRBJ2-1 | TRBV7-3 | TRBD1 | TGTGCCAGCAGCCCCAAAGCCGGGACAGGGGCGGATGAGCAGTTCTTC | CASSPKAGTGADEQFF
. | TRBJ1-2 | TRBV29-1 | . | TGCAGCGTTGAGGGGAGAGGGCAACCTAACTATGGCTACACCTTC | CSVEGRGQPNYGYTF
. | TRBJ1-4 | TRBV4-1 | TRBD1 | TGCGCCAGCAGCCAAACCGGGACAGGCAATGAAAAACTGTTTTTT | CASSQTGTGNEKLFF
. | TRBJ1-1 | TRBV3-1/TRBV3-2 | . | TGTGCCAGCAGCCAAGATGTACAGGGTAGGTTTGACACTGAAGCTTTCTTT | CASSQDVQGRFDTEAFF
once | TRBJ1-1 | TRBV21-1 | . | TGTGCCAGCAGCAAAGGGATTTCGGCGGGAGAGAACACTGAAGCTTTCTTT | CASSKGISAGENTEAFF
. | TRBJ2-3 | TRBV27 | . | TGTGCCAGCAGTTTTCGGCCCGGCGGGGATACGCAGTATTTT | CASSFRPGGDTQYF
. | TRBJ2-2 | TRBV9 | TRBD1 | TGTGCCAGCAGCGTAGAGGCAGGGGGCGTCACCGGGGAGCTGTTTTTT | CASSVEAGGVTGELFF
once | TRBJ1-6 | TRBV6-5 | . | TGTGCCAGCAGTCTCCAGGTCAAAGCTAATTCACCCCTCCACTTT | CASSLQVKANSPLHF
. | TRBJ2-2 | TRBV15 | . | TGTGCCACCAGCAGAGGGCAGGGGAACACCGGGGAGCTGTTTTTT | CATSRGQGNTGELFF
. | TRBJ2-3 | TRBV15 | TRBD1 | TGTGCCACCAGCAGAGATCGCCTCGGGACAGGGGTTTCGGATACGCAGTATTTT | CATSRDRLGTGVSDTQYF
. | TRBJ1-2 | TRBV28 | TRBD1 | TGTGCCAGCAACTACAGGGGTTTTATAGGTGGCTACACCTTC | CASNYRGFIGGYTF